This T cell receptor (beta chain) was sequenced for a study of early T cells in non-severe SARS-CoV-2 infection (TCRdb year 2021). As for the study more broadly: Because TCR sequencing relied on bulk RNA taken from unsorted whole blood, pairing of alpha and beta chains was not possible. The investigation overall reported the following: VDJdb matching was skewed toward anti-spike CD8 responses and likely underestimated virus-specific expansions by missing private and CD4 specificities.

The library was prepared using 5' RACE. This sample was sequenced with a NextSeq 500. Unique molecular identifiers were attached to individual cDNA molecules in the TCR library protocol so that sequencing error and PCR bias could be corrected. Both TCR alpha and beta chains were sequenced, and tight co-correlation was observed between alpha and beta sequence abundances in each sample. The original pipeline was this. Decombinator V4 was used to perform V gene, J gene and CDR3 annotation of TCR sequences. Expanded TCRs were defined as changing significantly between any two time points under a Poisson model with p below 0.0001. TCR abundances were normalised to the total number of TCRs sequenced per sample and expressed as counts per million. VDJdb, accessed on 1 November 2021, was searched for TCRs annotated for CMV, EBV and SARS-CoV-2, and TCRs annotated for more than one antigen were excluded. The public sequencing data were trimmed at Q25 with fastp and processed into clonotypes with MiXCR by TCRdb, which kept only in-frame beta chains. Every distinct CDR3 protein forms one entry, paired with its most common genes and DNA. TCRdb, not the original authors, processed these V and J calls. The sample contains 20,000 to 30,000 distinct CDR3 sequences, 5.5% of them found a single time. The top ten clones comprise 2% to 2.5% of the sample.

On this clonotype: The specificity of this receptor is unknown. Per-base quality was not reported, and no clone a single base away is much larger than it.

Set within a cohort of healthcare workers in London, UK, this nested case-control study involved weekly PCR testing of nasopharyngeal swabs along with blood sampling. Between 23 and 31 March 2020, the week of the UK lockdown, healthcare workers were enrolled and then followed up weekly for as long as 16 weeks. What was sequenced was whole blood. The source is an adult who was a healthcare worker with PCR-confirmed SARS-CoV-2 infection or an uninfected control (not recorded which).

CDR3 reads: CASSFRLAGGAEQETQYF. The DNA is TGCGCCAGCAGCTTCAGGCTAGCGGGGGGCGCTGAACAAGAGACCCAGTACTTC. The chain links TRBV5-1 with TRBJ2-5; 11 nucleotides in the junction match TRBD2. The CDR3 runs 18 residues from the cysteine to the phenylalanine. Only the CDR3 region is kept as DNA, spanning 54 bases read in frame from base 1. Here V drops 2 bases and J drops 2 bases, and the junction holds 11 bases not matched to any gene. The germline V gene specifies SGHRS as CDR1 and YFSETQ as CDR2.